The rows below give T cell receptor beta chains drawn from one sample of a study of cytomegalovirus exposure and HLA in healthy donors. Using immunoSEQ multiplex PCR, the repertoire was profiled, and TCRdb retains in-frame clones only, with some absent. The repertoire includes more than 90,000 clones, around three quarters of them detected once, and about 8% sits in the top ten. What was sequenced was PBMCs. The receptors were sampled from a human donor in good health. Each CDR3 is given with its conserved first and last residue. The D gene is left open where the match is weak. Not all rows give a size; the values are once, few, many and, for expanded clones, a class.

-,TRBV27,-,TRBJ1-6,CASSFRGAGSPLHF,TGTGCCAGCAGTTTTAGAGGGGCGGGATCACCCCTCCACTTT
-,TRBV10-3,-,TRBJ1-2,CAIGAGVNYGYTF,TGTGCCATCGGGGCAGGGGTCAACTATGGCTACACCTTC
-,TRBV19,-,TRBJ1-3,CASNFWAGSSGNTIYF,TGTGCCAGTAATTTCTGGGCGGGGAGCTCTGGAAACACCATATATTTT
-,TRBV6-5,TRBD1,TRBJ2-7,CASSRQGYHEQYF,TGTGCCAGCAGTCGACAGGGTTACCACGAGCAGTACTTC
once,TRBV6-5,TRBD1,TRBJ1-1,CASTSTGPNTEAFF,TGTGCCAGCACCTCGACAGGGCCGAACACTGAAGCTTTCTTT
once,TRBV29-1,TRBD1,TRBJ1-5,CSVETGGNNQPQHF,TGCAGCGTTGAAACAGGGGGAAACAATCAGCCCCAGCATTTT
-,TRBV11-2,-,TRBJ1-2,CASSFFAKDSYGYTF,TGTGCCAGCAGCTTCTTTGCCAAGGACAGTTATGGCTACACCTTC
-,TRBV7-9,TRBD2,TRBJ2-7,CASSLGLAGGLSYEQYF,TGTGCCAGCAGCTTGGGACTAGCGGGGGGTCTCTCCTACGAGCAGTACTTC
once,TRBV18,TRBD1,TRBJ1-1,CASSPRQGAPRWAEAFF,TGTGCCAGCTCACCTCGCCAGGGGGCCCCGAGGTGGGCTGAAGCTTTCTTT
-,TRBV25-1,-,TRBJ1-1,CASSKNRARNTEAFF,TGTGCCAGCAGTAAAAACAGGGCTAGGAACACTGAAGCTTTCTTT
-,TRBV6-1,-,TRBJ2-1,CASMKRDLPYNEQFF,TGTGCCAGCATGAAGAGGGACTTGCCCTACAATGAGCAGTTCTTC
few,TRBV5-6,TRBD1,TRBJ1-4,CASSLGGQGDDKLFF,TGTGCCAGCAGCTTGGGGGGACAGGGGGATGACAAACTGTTTTTT
-,TRBV7-2,TRBD1,TRBJ2-2,CASSLPKQGAGELFF,TGTGCCAGCAGCCTACCAAAACAGGGGGCCGGGGAGCTGTTTTTT
-,TRBV7-9,-,TRBJ2-1,CASSLEGLYNEQFF,TGTGCCAGCAGCTTAGAGGGGTTATACAATGAGCAGTTCTTC
-,TRBV10-2,TRBD1,TRBJ1-5,CASKGTVNQPQHF,TGCGCCAGCAAAGGGACAGTCAACCAGCCCCAGCATTTT
-,TRBV7-2,-,TRBJ2-7,CASSLEAYEQYF,TGTGCCAGCAGCTTAGAAGCGTACGAGCAGTACTTC
-,TRBV18,-,TRBJ1-1,CASSLKTGMNTEAFF,TGTGCCAGCTCACTAAAAACAGGGATGAACACTGAAGCTTTCTTT
once,TRBV7-8,TRBD2,TRBJ2-7,CASSPLAGDYEQYF,TGTGCCAGCAGCCCACTGGCGGGAGACTACGAGCAGTACTTC
-,TRBV7-2,-,TRBJ1-1,CASSLNTEAFF,TGTGCCAGCAGCCTAAACACTGAAGCTTTCTTT
few,TRBV25-1,TRBD1,TRBJ1-2,CASRGQANYGYTF,TGTGCCAGCAGGGGACAGGCTAACTATGGCTACACCTTC
-,TRBV18,-,TRBJ2-2,CASSRTGTGELFF,TGTGCCAGCTCACGAACAGGGACCGGGGAGCTGTTTTTT
few,TRBV4-1,-,TRBJ2-5,CASSLSPGVIETQYF,TGCGCCAGCAGCCTCTCCCCGGGGGTGATAGAGACCCAGTACTTC
-,TRBV5-1,-,TRBJ1-1,CASSLTVNTEAFF,TGCGCCAGCAGCTTGACAGTTAACACTGAAGCTTTCTTT
-,TRBV4-3,-,TRBJ1-2,CASSQDVLVVDYGYTF,TGCGCCAGCAGCCAAGATGTCCTGGTAGTAGACTATGGCTACACCTTC
-,TRBV19,-,TRBJ2-1,CASSIDRRSSSYNEQFF,TGTGCCAGTAGTATAGATCGGCGGTCGAGCTCCTACAATGAGCAGTTCTTC
once,TRBV2,-,TRBJ2-3,CASSESAAPSTDTQYF,TGTGCCAGCAGTGAATCGGCGGCCCCGAGCACAGATACGCAGTATTTT
few,TRBV5-1,-,TRBJ2-7,CASSFEGAYEQYF,TGCGCCAGCAGCTTCGAAGGGGCCTACGAGCAGTACTTC
-,TRBV6-6,-,TRBJ2-2,CASSQTLGQTGELFF,TGTGCCAGCAGTCAGACACTTGGACAGACCGGGGAGCTGTTTTTT
-,TRBV7-9,TRBD2,TRBJ2-1,CASSLAGRVDEQFF,TGTGCCAGCAGCCTAGCGGGGAGGGTGGATGAGCAGTTCTTC
once,TRBV14,TRBD1,TRBJ2-2,CASSQDEKDRDIIGELFF,TGTGCCAGCAGCCAAGACGAGAAGGACAGGGATATTATCGGGGAGCTGTTTTTT
-,TRBV7-8,TRBD1,TRBJ1-2,CASSPLQGKTYGYTF,TGTGCCAGCAGCCCTCTACAGGGGAAGACCTATGGCTACACCTTC
once,TRBV11-3,TRBD2,TRBJ2-1,CASSLGPGLAGDPYNEQFF,TGTGCCAGCAGCTTAGGGCCGGGACTAGCGGGAGATCCCTACAATGAGCAGTTCTTC
-,TRBV9,TRBD2,TRBJ2-5,CASSPGGGVGGQETQYF,TGTGCCAGCAGCCCAGGCGGGGGTGTAGGAGGACAAGAGACCCAGTACTTC
-,TRBV6-5,-,TRBJ2-5,CASSSTVVGETQYF,TGTGCCAGCAGTAGTACAGTGGTGGGAGAGACCCAGTACTTC
once,TRBV18,-,TRBJ1-1,CASSPLDGGAEAFF,TGTGCCAGCTCACCACTGGACGGGGGGGCTGAAGCTTTCTTT
once,TRBV18,TRBD2,TRBJ2-3,CASSRVAGALTDTQYF,TGTGCCAGCTCAAGGGTAGCGGGAGCCCTCACAGATACGCAGTATTTT
-,TRBV5-6,-,TRBJ1-2,CASNLGVARNYGYTF,TGTGCCAGCAATCTAGGGGTGGCGAGAAACTATGGCTACACCTTC
-,TRBV2,TRBD1,TRBJ1-1,CASSPRTGENTEAFF,TGTGCCAGCAGTCCCCGGACAGGAGAGAACACTGAAGCTTTCTTT
-,TRBV5-1,TRBD2,TRBJ2-7,CASSDRTSGVPYEQYF,TGCGCCAGCAGCGACCGGACTAGCGGGGTTCCCTACGAGCAGTACTTC
-,TRBV11-3,-,TRBJ2-3,CASSLLASTDTQYF,TGTGCCAGCAGCTTATTAGCGTCTACAGATACGCAGTATTTT